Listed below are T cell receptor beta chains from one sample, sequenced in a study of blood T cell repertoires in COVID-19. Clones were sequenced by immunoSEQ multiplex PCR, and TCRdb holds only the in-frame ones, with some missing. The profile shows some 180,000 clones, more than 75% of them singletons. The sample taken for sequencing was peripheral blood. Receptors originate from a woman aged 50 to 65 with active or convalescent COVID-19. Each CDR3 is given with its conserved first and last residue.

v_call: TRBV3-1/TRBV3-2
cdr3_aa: CASTQGEAEAFF

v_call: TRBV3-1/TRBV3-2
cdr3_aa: CASSQWLAGDGTDTQYF

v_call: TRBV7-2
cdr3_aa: CASSLALAGLVFF

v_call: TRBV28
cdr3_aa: CASSLSGNNEKLFF

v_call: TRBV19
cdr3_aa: CASHPGQGIVRNQPQHF

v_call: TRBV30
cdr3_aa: CAWRGEMNRGSEKLFF

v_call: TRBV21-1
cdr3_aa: CASKDRDNRYTF

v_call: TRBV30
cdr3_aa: CAWGTGTENEKLFF

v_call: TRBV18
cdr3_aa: CASSAGQLSAGNTIYF

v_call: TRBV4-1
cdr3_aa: CASSQSRGQETQYF

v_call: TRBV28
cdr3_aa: CASSLRTGGYGYTF

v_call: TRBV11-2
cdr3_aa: CASSLDRSTDTQYF

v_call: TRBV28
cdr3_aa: CASSLSNDWSSGNTIYF

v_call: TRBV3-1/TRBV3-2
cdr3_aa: CASSQFQQGAGGYTF

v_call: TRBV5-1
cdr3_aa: CASSWRTSATDTQYF

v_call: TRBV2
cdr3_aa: CARTGGTNYGYTF

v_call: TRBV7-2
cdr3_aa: CASSPIHSGANVLTF

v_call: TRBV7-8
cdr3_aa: CASSTRQGARDTQYF

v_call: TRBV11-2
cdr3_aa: CASSLGGGYGYTF

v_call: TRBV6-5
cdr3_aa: CASSYGTIPGRGQYF

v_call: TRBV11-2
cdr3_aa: CASSPNPQRARTDTQYF

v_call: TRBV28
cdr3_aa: CASSPLLVGENQPQHF

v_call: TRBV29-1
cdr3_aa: CSVGRTGGSEAFF

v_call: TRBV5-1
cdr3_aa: CASAGTGGAERGYTF

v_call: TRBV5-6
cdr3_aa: CASSHIYGTSDSGELFF

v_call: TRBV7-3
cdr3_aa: CASSSPGGELFF

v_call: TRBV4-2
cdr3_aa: CASSQDPRNNEQFF

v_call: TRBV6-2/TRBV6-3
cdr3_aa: CASSLTSGSYNEQFF

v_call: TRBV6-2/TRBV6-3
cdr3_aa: CASSYYPGQTYEQYF

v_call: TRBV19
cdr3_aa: CASTNRGQGAFTGELFF

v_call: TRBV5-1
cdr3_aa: CASSLTGSRDNEQFF

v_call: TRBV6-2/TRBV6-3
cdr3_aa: CASSYSTDRTGYTF

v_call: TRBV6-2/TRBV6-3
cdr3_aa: CASSYEQTYEQYF

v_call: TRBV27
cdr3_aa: CASSFRGQGIRDINGYTF

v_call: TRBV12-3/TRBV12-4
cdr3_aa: CASSWTGNSPLHF

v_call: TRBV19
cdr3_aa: CASSIEHRRGNQPQHF

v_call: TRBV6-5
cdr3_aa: CASSLMGLAGETQYF

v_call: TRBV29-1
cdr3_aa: CSGRQGARNEQFF

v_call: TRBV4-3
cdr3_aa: CASSQGQGQLIYGYTF

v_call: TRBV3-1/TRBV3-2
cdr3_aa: CASSRGLAGVGSETQYF

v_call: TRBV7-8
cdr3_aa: CASSALNRGRFQETQYF

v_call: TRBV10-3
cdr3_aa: CAISGSGGEDTQYF

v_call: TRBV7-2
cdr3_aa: CASSLYLNTEAFF

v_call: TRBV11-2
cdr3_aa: CASRANPGQGQEQYF

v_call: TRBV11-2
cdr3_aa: CASSFSGRPLGKETQYF

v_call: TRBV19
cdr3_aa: CASSPRQGGSYEQYF

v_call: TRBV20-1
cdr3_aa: CSASDRGSYGYTF

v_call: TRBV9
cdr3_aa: CASGLGTDTQYF

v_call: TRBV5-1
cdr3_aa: CASSFLGQGEAFF

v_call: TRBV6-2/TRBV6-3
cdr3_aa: CASSYGNRGSNTGELFF

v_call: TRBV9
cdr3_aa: CASSPGIYNSPLHF

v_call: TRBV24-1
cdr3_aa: CATSDNRDRHFGYTF

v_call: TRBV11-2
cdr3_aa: CASSFSRSEAFF